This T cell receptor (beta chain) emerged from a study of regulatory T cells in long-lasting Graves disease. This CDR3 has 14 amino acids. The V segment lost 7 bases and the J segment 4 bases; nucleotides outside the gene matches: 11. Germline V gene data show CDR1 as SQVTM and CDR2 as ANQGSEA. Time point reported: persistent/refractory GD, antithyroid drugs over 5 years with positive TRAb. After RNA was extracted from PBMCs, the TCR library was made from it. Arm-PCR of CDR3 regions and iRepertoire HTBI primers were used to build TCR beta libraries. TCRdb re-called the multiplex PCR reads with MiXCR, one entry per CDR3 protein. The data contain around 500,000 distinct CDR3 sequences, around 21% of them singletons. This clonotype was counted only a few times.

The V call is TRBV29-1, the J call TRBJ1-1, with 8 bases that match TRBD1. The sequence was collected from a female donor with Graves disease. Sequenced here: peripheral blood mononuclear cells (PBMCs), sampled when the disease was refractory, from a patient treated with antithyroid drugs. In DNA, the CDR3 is TGCAGCGCCCGGGACAGGACCTCTCTCACTGAAGCTTTCTTT. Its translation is CSARDRTSLTEAFF.